Shown below are 27 T cell receptor beta chains from a single sample sequenced in a study of MAIT cells during Salmonella Paratyphi A infection. Regarding the study as a whole: MAIT cell TRBV usage was oligoclonal, favouring TRBV20 and TRBV6, and apparently unchanged by infection.

TCRdb analysed the 5' RACE reads with MiXCR anew, one entry per CDR3 protein. The data hold roughly 560 distinct CDR3 sequences, with more than 20% observed a single time. As to time point: after infection, following antibiotic treatment. The MAIT cell gate was Valpha7.2+ CD161+ T cells, sorted by flow cytometry. These TCRs' antigens remain unknown. This sample comprised MAIT cells from blood, obtained at the last sampling point of the challenge study. These receptors were taken from a person aged 18-70 years who was deliberately infected with Salmonella Paratyphi A in a paratyphoid fever challenge study.

The chain combines TRBV6-1 with TRBJ2-2; TRBD2 agrees at 8 bases. Germline CDR1 reads MNHNS; CDR2 reads SASEGT. V lost 4 bases to trimming and J lost 3 bases; unmatched junction nucleotides: 1. The CDR3 runs 14 residues. CDR3 in amino acids: CASSAGGDTGELFF. The CDR3 DNA sequence: TGTGCCAGCAGTGCGGGAGGGGACACCGGGGAGCTGTTTTTT.

The chain is built from TRBV19 and TRBJ1-5; no clear D. Germline CDR1 LNHDA, CDR2 SQIVND (reference sequence). The length of the CDR3 is 15 residues. Trimming stripped 2 bases from V and 5 bases from J, with 13 bases between. CDR3 nucleotides: TGTGCCAGTAGTATATCCAGGCGAGCGGATCAGCCCCAGCATTTT. Its translation is CASSISRRADQPQHF.

By share, this clonotype counts as large. The V gene is TRBV24-1, the J gene TRBJ2-2; 8 nucleotides match TRBD2. J lost 3 bases, V lost 1 base, and 0 bases had no gene match. The CDR3 is 15 residues long. The germline gives CDR1 KGHDR, CDR2 SFDVKD. The CDR3 sequence is CATSDFGRDTGELFF. The CDR3 DNA sequence: TGTGCCACCAGTGATTTCGGGAGGGACACCGGGGAGCTGTTTTTT.

As to this clonotype: One end of the junction varies from germline; a read error may be responsible. The V gene is TRBV4-2, the J gene TRBJ2-6, with D possibly matching TRBD2 (5 bases). This CDR3 contains 16 residues. Germline CDR1 reads LGHNA; CDR2 reads YNFKEQ. The CDR3 DNA follows: TGTGCCAGCAGCCCTGGGGAGACCTCTGGGGTCAACGTCCTGACTTTC. Amino acids: CASSPGETSGVNVLTF.

By frequency in the sample, this clonotype is medium-sized. The gene calls are TRBV6-4 and TRBJ2-1; tentatively, D is TRBD2 (6 bases). The germline V gene has CDR1 MRHNA and CDR2 SNTAGT. Between the trimmed V and J ends, which lost 0 bases and 7 bases, there was a span of 13 bases. The CDR3 is 15 residues long. CDR3 residues: CASSDSGGGRNEQFF. Written as DNA, the CDR3 is TGTGCCAGCAGTGACTCCGGGGGTGGGAGGAATGAGCAGTTCTTC.

Judged by abundance, this clonotype is medium-sized. The CDR3 spells CSARRLAEAYEQYF. CDR3 nucleotide sequence: TGCAGTGCTCGGAGACTAGCGGAAGCCTACGAGCAGTACTTC. V usage is TRBV20-1 and J usage is TRBJ2-7, with 9 bases lining up with TRBD2. CDR3 length: 14 amino acids. V lost 5 bases and J lost 2; bases outside the gene matches: 7. In germline, CDR1 is DFQATT, CDR2 SNEGSKA (reference sequence).

In this sample, this clonotype is medium-sized. This chain links TRBV3-1 with TRBJ1-1; TRBD1 matches 7 bases. Trimming cost V 4 bases and J 5 bases; bases outside gene matches: 10. The CDR3 loop spans 15 amino acids. CDR1 and CDR2 from the germline V gene are LGHDT and YNNKEL (reference sequence). CDR3 residues: CASSPEGDSRTEAFF. Here the CDR3 DNA reads TGTGCCAGCAGCCCCGAGGGGGACAGCAGGACTGAAGCTTTCTTT.

The chain joins TRBV29-1 to TRBJ1-2; D possibly corresponds to TRBD1 (5 bases). The CDR3 extends over 12 amino acids. Trimming cost V 3 bases and J 4 bases, with 9 bases left between them. Looked up from germline, CDR1 is SQVTM and CDR2 is ANQGSEA. CDR3 DNA sequence: TGCAGCGTTGACTGGGGGGGCTATGGCTACACCTTC. As protein: CSVDWGGYGYTF.

J is TRBJ2-7 and V is TRBV20-1; 10 bases are a match to TRBD1. The trim removed 0 bases at V and 3 bases at J, leaving 8 bases unmatched. Germline CDR1 and CDR2: DFQATT and SNEGSKA (reference sequence). This CDR3 spans 16 amino acids. The CDR3 nucleotides read TGCAGTGCTAGAGATTTCGGGACAGGGGAGTACTACGAGCAGTACTTC. It is translated as CSARDFGTGEYYEQYF.

Judged by abundance, this clonotype is large. The chain uses TRBV6-4 and TRBJ2-1, with D possibly being TRBD1 (6 bases). From germline, CDR1 is MRHNA and CDR2 SNTAGT. CDR3 size: 15 residues. V was cut by 0 bases and J by 0 bases, with 6 bases left in between. The CDR3 loop is CASSDSQGSYNEQFF. The CDR3 nucleotides read TGTGCCAGCAGTGACTCACAGGGCTCCTACAATGAGCAGTTCTTC.

J is TRBJ1-1 and V is TRBV29-1; TRBD1 matches at 7 bases. The CDR3 loop spans 14 amino acids. Unmatched junction bases numbered 8, after V lost 4 bases and J lost 3 bases. Germline values: CDR1 SQVTM, CDR2 ANQGSEA. The CDR3 protein is CSVGQGGVDTEAFF. CDR3 in DNA: TGCAGCGTTGGGCAAGGGGGCGTAGACACTGAAGCTTTCTTT.

CDR3 in DNA: TGTGCCAGCAGCATCCTAGCGGGACACAATGAGCAGTTCTTC. Its translation is CASSILAGHNEQFF. This chain connects TRBV7-2 to TRBJ2-1; TRBD2 matches at 9 bases. Germline trimming cut 5 bases from V and 5 bases from J; bases unmatched to any gene: 4. The CDR3 contains 14 residues. Looked up from germline, CDR1 is SGHTA and CDR2 is FQGNSA.

In the case of this clonotype: This could be a read error, since a much larger clone is one nucleotide away. This chain links TRBV10-2 with TRBJ1-6; a possible D gene is TRBD1 (6 bases). Deletions cut 7 bases from V and 10 bases from J, with 14 bases between. CDR1 and CDR2 from the germline V gene are WSHSY and SAAADI. The length of the CDR3 is 13 residues. CDR3: CASTRTEKSPLHF. CDR3 sequence (DNA): TGCGCCAGCACTAGGACAGAGAAGTCACCCCTCCACTTT.

V usage is TRBV7-2 and J usage is TRBJ2-1; 10 bases agree with TRBD2. With V trimmed by 0 bases and J by 8 bases, 10 bases remained unmatched. The V gene's germline CDR1 is SGHTA and CDR2 FQGNSA. The CDR3 is 17 residues long. The CDR3 DNA reads TGTGCCAGCAGCTTAGCCCCCTCTAGCGGGAGAATATATGAGCAGTTCTTC. Amino acid sequence: CASSLAPSSGRIYEQFF.

By its share, this clonotype is large. V is TRBV28 and J is TRBJ1-6; TRBD1 aligns across 8 bases. Germline CDR1 reads MDHEN; CDR2 reads SYDVKM. With V trimmed by 7 bases and J by 8 bases, 7 bases remained unmatched. The CDR3 spans 14 residues. CDR3 sequence reads: CASNPGQDYSPLHF. CDR3 nucleotides: TGTGCCAGCAACCCGGGACAGGACTATTCACCCCTCCACTTT.

This chain uses TRBV19 with TRBJ2-1, with TRBD2 matching 12 bases. The J segment lost 6 bases and the V segment lost 6 bases, leaving 15 bases of the junction unmatched. Germline V gene sequence: CDR1 LNHDA, CDR2 SQIVND (reference sequence). The CDR3 runs 18 residues. The CDR3 DNA follows: TGTGCCAGTAGCCAAGGGCTAGCGGGAGGGACGTCCCGCAATGAGCAGTTCTTC. It yields the protein CASSQGLAGGTSRNEQFF.

By sample share, this clonotype is medium-sized. This chain joins TRBV4-2 and TRBJ2-1; tentatively, D is TRBD2 (6 bases). The V gene lost 0 bases and the J gene lost 0 bases, with 9 bases spanning the gap. Germline V lookup: CDR1 LGHNA, CDR2 YNFKEQ. This CDR3 spans 16 amino acids. Here the CDR3 reads CASSQDDGSSYNEQFF. As DNA, the CDR3 is TGTGCCAGCAGCCAAGATGACGGGAGCTCCTACAATGAGCAGTTCTTC.

The J gene is TRBJ1-6, the V gene TRBV5-1; TRBD1 matches 9 bases. The CDR3 loop spans 13 amino acids. Germline V CDR1 and CDR2: SGHRS, YFSETQ. With V trimmed by 4 bases and J by 10 bases, 3 bases remained unmatched. The CDR3 here is CASSLTGGSPLHF. CDR3 bases: TGCGCCAGCAGCCTAACAGGGGGCTCACCCCTCCACTTT.

A remark on this clonotype: A clone one base away is much larger, so this may be a read error. The genes are TRBV6-6 and TRBJ1-4; TRBD1 aligns across 7 bases. The CDR3 contains 15 residues. Germline V lookup: CDR1 MNHNY, CDR2 SVGAGI (reference sequence). CDR3 nucleotides: TGTGCCAGCAGTTACGGACAGGAACCAGGGGGAAAACTGGTTTTT. Encoded protein: CASSYGQEPGGKLVF.

This clonotype is medium-sized within its sample. V is TRBV6-1 and J is TRBJ2-3; D possibly corresponds to TRBD2 (6 bases). Germline V lookup: CDR1 MNHNS, CDR2 SASEGT. V was clipped by 11 bases and J by 2 bases, with 14 bases between them. The CDR3 runs to 13 residues. CDR3: CASTGDFTDTQYF. The CDR3 DNA sequence: TGTGCCTCCACTGGGGACTTCACAGATACGCAGTATTTT.

This clonotype ranks as medium-sized. This chain connects TRBV6-1 to TRBJ2-7; 9 bases line up with TRBD2. Germline trimming cut 2 bases from V and 5 bases from J; bases unmatched to any gene: 4. Germline V gene sequence: CDR1 MNHNS, CDR2 SASEGT. CDR3 length equals 14 residues. CDR3 protein: CASSELAGANEQYF. In DNA form, the CDR3 reads TGTGCCAGCAGTGAATTAGCGGGAGCTAACGAGCAGTACTTC.

By frequency in the sample, this clonotype is medium-sized. The chain employs TRBV4-2 and TRBJ1-4; 11 bases match TRBD1. The CDR3 length is 16 residues. The germline gives CDR1 LGHNA, CDR2 YNFKEQ. With 0 bases clipped from V and 6 bases from J, the junction kept 3 bases outside the gene matches. The CDR3 sequence is CASSQDMGQGDEKLFF. The CDR3 DNA reads TGTGCCAGCAGCCAAGATATGGGACAGGGGGATGAAAAACTGTTTTTT.

By share of the sample, this clonotype is large. This chain connects TRBV3-1 to TRBJ2-3, with 10 bases that match TRBD2. This CDR3 has 18 residues. Per germline, CDR1 LGHDT and CDR2 YNNKEL (reference sequence). J gave up 2 bases and V 0 bases, and 8 bases lay outside the gene matches. The CDR3 nucleotides read TGTGCCAGCAGCCAAGAGGTCCAGCGGGAGGGAAACACAGATACGCAGTATTTT. Its translation: CASSQEVQREGNTDTQYF.

In its sample, this clonotype was seen a few times. This rearrangement joins TRBV20-1 to TRBJ2-7; D uncertain. Germline-derived CDR1 and CDR2 are DFQATT and SNEGSKA (reference sequence). Trimming pared 1 base from V and 3 bases from J, leaving 22 bases between. The CDR3 covers 17 residues. Written as DNA, the CDR3 is TGCAGTGCTAGAGTCCTTACCGTCTACCAAGATTACTACGAGCAGTACTTC. Translated, it gives CSARVLTVYQDYYEQYF.

The sample holds a few counts of this clonotype. The chain joins TRBV20-1 to TRBJ2-5; TRBD1 agrees at 7 bases. This CDR3 is built from 15 residues. V shed 0 bases, J shed 2 bases, and the junction held 6 bases outside the gene matches. Germline values: CDR1 DFQATT, CDR2 SNEGSKA (reference sequence). The CDR3: CSARDSQGEQETQYF. The CDR3 bases are TGCAGTGCTAGAGATAGCCAGGGGGAACAAGAGACCCAGTACTTC.

By frequency in the sample, this clonotype is large. The V call is TRBV20-1, the J call TRBJ2-1, with a possible D match to TRBD2 (6 bases). Germline assignment: CDR1 DFQATT and CDR2 SNEGSKA (reference sequence). V was clipped by 6 bases and J by 0 bases, with 12 bases between them. The CDR3 runs 14 residues. The chain's CDR3 is CSAEDGSSYNEQFF. CDR3 DNA sequence: TGCAGTGCGGAGGACGGGAGCTCCTACAATGAGCAGTTCTTC.

The J gene is TRBJ2-1, the V gene TRBV6-1; 12 positions agree with TRBD2. Trimming took 2 bases from V and 4 from J; bases not matched to a gene: 0. Per the germline V gene, CDR1 is MNHNS and CDR2 is SASEGT. The CDR3 totals 15 residues. The CDR3 sequence is CASSELAGGYNEQFF. In nucleotides, the CDR3 is TGTGCCAGCAGTGAACTAGCGGGAGGGTACAATGAGCAGTTCTTC.